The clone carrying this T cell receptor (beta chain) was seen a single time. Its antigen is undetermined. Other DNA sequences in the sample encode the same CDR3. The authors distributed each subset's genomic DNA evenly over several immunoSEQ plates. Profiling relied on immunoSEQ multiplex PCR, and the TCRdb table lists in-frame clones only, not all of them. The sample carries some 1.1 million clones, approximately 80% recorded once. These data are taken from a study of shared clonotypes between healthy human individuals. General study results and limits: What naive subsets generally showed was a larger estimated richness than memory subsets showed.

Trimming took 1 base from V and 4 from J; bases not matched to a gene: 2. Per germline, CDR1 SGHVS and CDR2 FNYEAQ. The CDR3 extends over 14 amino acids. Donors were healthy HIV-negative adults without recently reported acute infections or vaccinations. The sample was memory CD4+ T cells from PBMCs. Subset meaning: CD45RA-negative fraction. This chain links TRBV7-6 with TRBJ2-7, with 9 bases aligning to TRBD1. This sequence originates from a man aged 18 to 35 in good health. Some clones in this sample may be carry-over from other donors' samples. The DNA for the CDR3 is TGTGCCAGCAGCTTAGAACAGGGGGCGTACGAGCAGTACTTC. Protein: CASSLEQGAYEQYF.